Given below is one T cell receptor (beta chain) in context. Its antigen is unknown. Per germline, CDR1 SGHDN and CDR2 FVKESK. V was pared by 0 bases and J by 4 bases, with 12 bases between. The CDR3 totals 15 residues. This entry comes from a study of monozygotic twins with cystic fibrosis. Study conclusions and caveats: Clonality was generally low (median around 0.01), higher in the most severe patients.

Produced via immunoSEQ multiplex PCR; TCRdb's table is partial and in-frame only. The sample lists about 14,000 clones, approximately 98% occurring once. J is TRBJ1-2 and V is TRBV14; D is unclear. Sequencing was performed on blood. This TCR derives from a girl aged 2-15 years with cystic fibrosis. The CDR3 coding sequence is TGTGCCAGCAGCCAAGATCAGCTACAAGCCTATGGCTACACCTTC. This translates into CASSQDQLQAYGYTF. The full variable domain, rest sourced from reference TRBV14 and TRBJ1-2, is EAGVTQFPSHSVIEKGQTVTLRCDPISGHDNLYWYRRVMGKEIKFLLHFVKESKQDESGMPNNRFLAERTGGTYSTLKVQPAELEDSGVYFCASSQDQLQAYGYTFGSGTRLTVV.